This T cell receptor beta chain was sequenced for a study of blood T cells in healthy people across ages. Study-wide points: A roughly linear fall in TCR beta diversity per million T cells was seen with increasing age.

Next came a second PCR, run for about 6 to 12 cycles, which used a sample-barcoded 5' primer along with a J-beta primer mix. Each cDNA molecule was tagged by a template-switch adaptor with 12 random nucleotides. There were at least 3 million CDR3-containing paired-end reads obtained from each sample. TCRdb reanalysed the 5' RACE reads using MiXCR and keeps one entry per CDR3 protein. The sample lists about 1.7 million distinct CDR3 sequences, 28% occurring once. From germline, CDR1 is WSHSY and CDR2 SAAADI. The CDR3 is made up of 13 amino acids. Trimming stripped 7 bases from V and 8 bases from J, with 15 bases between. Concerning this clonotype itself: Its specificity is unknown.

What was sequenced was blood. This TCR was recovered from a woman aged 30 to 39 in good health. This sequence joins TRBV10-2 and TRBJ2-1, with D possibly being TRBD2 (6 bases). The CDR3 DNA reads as TGCGCCAGCATGAGGACTAACATGGATGAGCAGTTCTTC. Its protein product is CASMRTNMDEQFF.